This passage covers 8 T cell receptor beta chains from one sample sequenced in a study of T-cell memory formation after mild COVID-19. TCRdb reprocessed the 5' RACE reads via MiXCR and lists one record per CDR3 protein. The profile covers around 440,000 distinct CDR3 sequences, with 15% to 20% appearing a single time and 10% to 15% taken by the ten largest. Sequenced: PBMCs or a T cell subset sorted from them (not recorded which). Receptor source: an adult woman who had mild COVID-19 (a few samples of this study predate the infection). Cell type and time point are not known.

The chain is built from TRBV28 and TRBJ2-7; 12 bases are a match to TRBD2. Trimming took 4 bases from V and 2 from J; bases not matched to a gene: 6. Germline V gene data show CDR1 as MDHEN and CDR2 as SYDVKM. This CDR3 region has 16 residues. CDR3 nucleotides: TGTGCCAGCAGTTCCGGGACTAGCGGGCTTACCTACGAGCAGTACTTC. Translated, it gives CASSSGTSGLTYEQYF.

This clonotype was detected a few times. This chain joins TRBV12-3 or TRBV12-4 and TRBJ2-5; unclear D gene. This CDR3 is built from 15 residues. The V and J ends lost 2 bases and 5 bases respectively, with 15 bases between them. The CDR3 bases are TGTGCCAGCAGTTTATACTTTGGCTTCGAGGAGACCCAGTACTTC. Encoded protein: CASSLYFGFEETQYF.

This clonotype was found a few times. The rearrangement uses TRBV12-3 or TRBV12-4 and TRBJ1-6; the D is unclear. This CDR3 has 12 amino acids. V was trimmed by 0 bases and J by 8 bases, leaving 2 bases between them. CDR3 sequence: CASSLADSPLHF. In nucleotides, the CDR3 is TGTGCCAGCAGTTTAGCCGATTCACCCCTCCACTTT.

This clonotype was seen ten or more times. The chain combines TRBV29-1 with TRBJ2-1; the match to TRBD2 covers 13 bases. CDR3 length equals 12 residues. The ends lost 7 bases at V and 8 bases at J; junction bases unmatched: 2. In germline, CDR1 is SQVTM, CDR2 ANQGSEA. CDR3 residues: CSAGLAGHEQFF. The CDR3 nucleotides are TGCAGCGCGGGACTAGCGGGACATGAGCAGTTCTTC.

This clonotype occurred a few times. This CDR3 reads CASALGGGQGRKYF. CDR3 coding DNA: TGTGCCAGCGCCCTAGGGGGGGGACAGGGGAGGAAGTACTTC. This chain uses TRBV2 with TRBJ2-7, with 10 bases fitting TRBD1. Germline V gene data show CDR1 as SNHLY and CDR2 as FYNNEI. The CDR3 is made up of 14 amino acids. The V segment lost 8 bases and the J segment 11 bases; nucleotides outside the gene matches: 15.

The V gene is TRBV6-1, the J gene TRBJ2-7; tentatively, D is TRBD2 (6 bases). Germline lookup yields CDR1 MNHNS and CDR2 SASEGT. Deletions cut 3 bases from V and 7 bases from J, with 22 bases between. This CDR3 spans 16 amino acids. The CDR3 region has the DNA TGTGCCAGCAGTGATGGGAGGAGGGTGCGCCGGCGGGAGCAGTACTTC. Its protein product is CASSDGRRVRRREQYF.

This clonotype has at least ten counts. CDR3 nucleotides: TGTGCCAGCAGCCGACTAGCGGGAGCTTCCTACAATGAGCAGTTCTTC. This encodes CASSRLAGASYNEQFF. This sequence joins TRBV11-1 and TRBJ2-1, with 12 bases matching TRBD2. J gave up 1 base and V 5 bases, and 3 bases lay outside the gene matches. From germline, CDR1 is SGHAT and CDR2 FQDESV (reference sequence). The CDR3 spans 16 residues.

The gene calls are TRBV9 and TRBJ2-1; D remains unclear. Trimming cost V 3 bases and J 8 bases, with 9 bases left between them. The germline V gene has CDR1 SGDLS and CDR2 YYNGEE. This CDR3 has 12 amino acids. This CDR3 is CASSGSMDEQFF. The CDR3 DNA reads TGTGCCAGCAGCGGGAGCATGGATGAGCAGTTCTTC.